This TCR beta chain was sequenced in a study of human T cells and chemical hapten exposure. The table lists this clonotype with many counts. Noted time point: patch test 2, 6 weeks after DPC sensitization. Specified treatment: therapeutic diphenylcyclopropenone sensitization with weekly scalp DPC. This CDR3 comprises 16 residues. With V trimmed by 1 base and J by 2 bases, 4 bases remained unmatched. In germline, CDR1 is MGHRA, CDR2 YSYEKL. As originally analysed: Ranging from about 23,224 to 700,000, TCR counts per sample had a median value of around 94,000. MiXCR was run by TCRdb on the RACE reads, yielding one entry per CDR3 protein. What appears here as the V and J calls and clone size reflects TCRdb's work, not the paper's. The data show about 100,000 distinct CDR3 sequences, with roughly an eighth seen just once and 3.2% held by the top ten.

Sequencing was performed on whole blood, taken in connection with sensitization to the hapten diphenylcyclopropenone (DPC). This clonotype was obtained from a woman aged 35 to 49 with alopecia areata. Some clones in this sample may be carry-over from other donors' samples. V gene TRBV4-1 combines with J gene TRBJ1-1; 10 bases match TRBD1. This CDR3 is CASSQAGTGANTEAFF. Here the CDR3 DNA reads TGCGCCAGCAGCCAAGCGGGGACAGGGGCTAACACTGAAGCTTTCTTT.